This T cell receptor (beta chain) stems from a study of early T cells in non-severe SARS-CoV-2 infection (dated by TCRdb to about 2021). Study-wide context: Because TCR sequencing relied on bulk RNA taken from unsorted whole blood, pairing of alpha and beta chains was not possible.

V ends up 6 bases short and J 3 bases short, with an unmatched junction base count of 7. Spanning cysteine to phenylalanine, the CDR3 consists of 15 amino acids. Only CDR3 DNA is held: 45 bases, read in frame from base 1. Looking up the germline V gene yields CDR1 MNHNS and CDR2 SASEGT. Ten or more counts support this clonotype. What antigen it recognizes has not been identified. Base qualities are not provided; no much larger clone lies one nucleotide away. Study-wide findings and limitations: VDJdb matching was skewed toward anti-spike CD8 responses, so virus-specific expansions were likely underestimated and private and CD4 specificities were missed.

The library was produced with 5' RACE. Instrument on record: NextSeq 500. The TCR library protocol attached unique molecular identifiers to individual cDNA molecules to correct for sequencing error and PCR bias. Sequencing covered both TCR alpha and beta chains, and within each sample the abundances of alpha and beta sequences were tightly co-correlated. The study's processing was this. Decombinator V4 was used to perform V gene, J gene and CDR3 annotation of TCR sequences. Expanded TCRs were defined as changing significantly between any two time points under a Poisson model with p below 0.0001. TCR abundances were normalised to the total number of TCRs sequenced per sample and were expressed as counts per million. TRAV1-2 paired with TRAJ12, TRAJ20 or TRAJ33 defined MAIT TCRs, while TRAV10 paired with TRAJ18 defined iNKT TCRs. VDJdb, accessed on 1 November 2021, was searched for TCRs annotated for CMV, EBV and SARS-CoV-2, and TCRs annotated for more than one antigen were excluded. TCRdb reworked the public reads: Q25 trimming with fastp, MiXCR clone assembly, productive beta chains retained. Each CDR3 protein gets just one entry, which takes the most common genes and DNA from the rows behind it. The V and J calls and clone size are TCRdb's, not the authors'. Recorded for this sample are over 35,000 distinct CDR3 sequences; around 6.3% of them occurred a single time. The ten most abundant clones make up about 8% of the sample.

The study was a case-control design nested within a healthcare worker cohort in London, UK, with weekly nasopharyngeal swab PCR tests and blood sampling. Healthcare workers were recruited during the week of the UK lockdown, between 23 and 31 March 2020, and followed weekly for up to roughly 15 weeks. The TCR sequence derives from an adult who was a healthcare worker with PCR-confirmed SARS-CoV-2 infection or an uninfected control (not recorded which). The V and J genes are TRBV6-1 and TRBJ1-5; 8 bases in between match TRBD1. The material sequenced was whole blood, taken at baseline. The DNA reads TGTGCCAGCAGACTTGACAGGGGACTCAATCAGCCCCAGCATTTT. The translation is CASRLDRGLNQPQHF.